Sequencing of this T cell receptor (beta chain) was carried out in a study of blood T cell repertoires in COVID-19. Study-wide context: The cDNA or gDNA used as material had been derived from T cells, B-cell-depleted T cells, or PBMCs.

Only in-frame clones appear in the TCRdb table, and some are missing; sequencing was by immunoSEQ multiplex PCR. The sample shows 93,000 or so clones, more than 75% of them seen only once. The CDR3 spans 14 residues. Trimming left V 4 bases short and J 1 base short, with 8 bases between. Germline V gene data show CDR1 as SGHRS and CDR2 as YFSETQ. This sequence joins TRBV5-1 and TRBJ1-4, with a possible D match to TRBD1 (5 bases). The source material was peripheral blood. This TCR was sampled from a human donor in a cohort sampled during active COVID-19. The CDR3: CASSAGITNEKLFF. As DNA, the CDR3 is TGCGCCAGCAGCGCAGGGATAACTAATGAAAAACTGTTTTTT. Looking up the rest from reference TRBV5-1 and TRBJ1-4 gives the full variable domain: KAGVTQTPRYLIKTRGQQVTLSCSPISGHRSVSWYQQTPGQGLQFLFEYFSETQRNKGNFPGRFSGRQFSNSRSEMNVSTLELGDSALYLCASSAGITNEKLFFGSGTQLSVL.